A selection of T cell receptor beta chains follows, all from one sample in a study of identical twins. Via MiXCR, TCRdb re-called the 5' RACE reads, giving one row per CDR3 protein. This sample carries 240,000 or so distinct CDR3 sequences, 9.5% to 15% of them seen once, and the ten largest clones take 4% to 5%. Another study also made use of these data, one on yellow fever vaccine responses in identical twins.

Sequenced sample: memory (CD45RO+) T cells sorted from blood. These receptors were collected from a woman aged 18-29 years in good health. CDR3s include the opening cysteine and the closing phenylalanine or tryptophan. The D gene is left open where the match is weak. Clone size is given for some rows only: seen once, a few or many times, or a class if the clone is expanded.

cdr3_nt: TGTGCCAGCAGCTTTTTAGGGACAGGGGCCTACGAGCAGTACTTC
cdr3_aa: CASSFLGTGAYEQYF
d_call: TRBD1
clone_size: many
v_call: TRBV5-5
j_call: TRBJ2-7
cdr3_length: 15

cdr3_nt: TGTGCCAGCAGATTTCAACCGGGACAGGGGTTAGGAGAGACCCAGTACTTC
cdr3_aa: CASRFQPGQGLGETQYF
d_call: TRBD1
clone_size: NA
v_call: TRBV5-4
j_call: TRBJ2-5
cdr3_length: 17

cdr3_nt: TGTGCCAGCAGTTCCTCAGCGGGAGCCCCCTACGAGCAGTACTTC
cdr3_aa: CASSSSAGAPYEQYF
d_call: TRBD2
clone_size: few
v_call: TRBV28
j_call: TRBJ2-7
cdr3_length: 15

cdr3_nt: TGTGCCAGCTCACCACCCCAGCGGAGCACAGATACGCAGTATTTT
cdr3_aa: CASSPPQRSTDTQYF
d_call: NA
clone_size: few
v_call: TRBV18
j_call: TRBJ2-3
cdr3_length: 15

cdr3_nt: TGCAGTGCTCAATCCCCGGGACTTCCAGACACCGGGGAGCTGTTTTTT
cdr3_aa: CSAQSPGLPDTGELFF
d_call: NA
clone_size: NA
v_call: TRBV20-1
j_call: TRBJ2-2
cdr3_length: 16

cdr3_nt: TGTGCCAGCAGCCCTGGCTCAGGGGGAGAGACCCAGTACTTC
cdr3_aa: CASSPGSGGETQYF
d_call: TRBD1
clone_size: few
v_call: TRBV7-2
j_call: TRBJ2-5
cdr3_length: 14

cdr3_nt: TGTGCCAGCAGTGACCGCACCTTAGGTACCTACAATGAGCAGTTCTTC
cdr3_aa: CASSDRTLGTYNEQFF
d_call: NA
clone_size: NA
v_call: TRBV6-4
j_call: TRBJ2-1
cdr3_length: 16

cdr3_nt: TGTGCCAGCAGCTTATCAGGGGGCGCGGAGGGCTACACCTTC
cdr3_aa: CASSLSGGAEGYTF
d_call: TRBD1
clone_size: NA
v_call: TRBV7-2
j_call: TRBJ1-2
cdr3_length: 14

cdr3_nt: TGTGCCAGTAGTATAGGGAACCACAATGAGCAGTTCTTC
cdr3_aa: CASSIGNHNEQFF
d_call: NA
clone_size: NA
v_call: TRBV19
j_call: TRBJ2-1
cdr3_length: 13

cdr3_nt: TGCGCCAGCAGCTTGGTTAACACTGAAGCTTTCTTT
cdr3_aa: CASSLVNTEAFF
d_call: NA
clone_size: many
v_call: TRBV5-6
j_call: TRBJ1-1
cdr3_length: 12

cdr3_nt: TGTGCCAGCAGTTACTCGGGGGACAGGGGGCGCACAGATACGCAGTATTTT
cdr3_aa: CASSYSGDRGRTDTQYF
d_call: TRBD1
clone_size: many
v_call: TRBV6-5
j_call: TRBJ2-3
cdr3_length: 17

cdr3_nt: TGCGCCAGCAGCATCGGGCTTAACACTGAAGCTTTCTTT
cdr3_aa: CASSIGLNTEAFF
d_call: NA
clone_size: few
v_call: TRBV5-1
j_call: TRBJ1-1
cdr3_length: 13

cdr3_nt: TGTGCCAGCAGTTGGGTGGCGCCAAGCTCCTACAATGAGCAGTTCTTC
cdr3_aa: CASSWVAPSSYNEQFF
d_call: NA
clone_size: few
v_call: TRBV27
j_call: TRBJ2-1
cdr3_length: 16

cdr3_nt: TGTGCCAGCAGCTCGACCGGGACAGGGGCGTCCTCTGGGGCCAACGTCCTGACTTTC
cdr3_aa: CASSSTGTGASSGANVLTF
d_call: TRBD1
clone_size: few
v_call: TRBV7-3
j_call: TRBJ2-6
cdr3_length: 19

cdr3_nt: TGTGCCAGCAGCTTATCGACTCTCCAAGAGACCCAGTACTTC
cdr3_aa: CASSLSTLQETQYF
d_call: NA
clone_size: few
v_call: TRBV7-2
j_call: TRBJ2-5
cdr3_length: 14

cdr3_nt: TGTGCCAGCTCACCCTACTTAGGAGACACTTACACTGAAGCTTTCTTT
cdr3_aa: CASSPYLGDTYTEAFF
d_call: NA
clone_size: many
v_call: TRBV18
j_call: TRBJ1-1
cdr3_length: 16

cdr3_nt: TGTGCCAGCTCACCACAACAGGCCACCGGGGAGCTGTTTTTT
cdr3_aa: CASSPQQATGELFF
d_call: NA
clone_size: few
v_call: TRBV18
j_call: TRBJ2-2
cdr3_length: 14

cdr3_nt: TGTGCCAGCAGCCATAACAGGGGAGGCGACGAGCAGTACTTC
cdr3_aa: CASSHNRGGDEQYF
d_call: NA
clone_size: few
v_call: TRBV3-1
j_call: TRBJ2-7
cdr3_length: 14

cdr3_nt: TGTGCCAGCAGCTTAGGGGGCCCGGGGCTCGAGCAGTTCTTC
cdr3_aa: CASSLGGPGLEQFF
d_call: NA
clone_size: few
v_call: TRBV13
j_call: TRBJ2-1
cdr3_length: 14

cdr3_nt: TGTGCCAGCAGTTTAGAGACGACGAGGGGTAGAGAGACCCAGTACTTC
cdr3_aa: CASSLETTRGRETQYF
d_call: NA
clone_size: NA
v_call: TRBV12-3/TRBV12-4
j_call: TRBJ2-5
cdr3_length: 16

cdr3_nt: TGTGCCAGCAGCGCGTCCGGGACTAGCGGGAAAGAGACCCAGTACTTC
cdr3_aa: CASSASGTSGKETQYF
d_call: TRBD2
clone_size: few
v_call: TRBV7-8
j_call: TRBJ2-5
cdr3_length: 16

cdr3_nt: TGTGCCAGCAGCCCGGGGGGATTAGCGGGAGGCCTCTCCTACAATGAGCAGTTCTTC
cdr3_aa: CASSPGGLAGGLSYNEQFF
d_call: TRBD2
clone_size: NA
v_call: TRBV28
j_call: TRBJ2-1
cdr3_length: 19

cdr3_nt: TGTGCTAGCAGAATACTAGCGGGGGACACCGGGGAGCTGTTTTTT
cdr3_aa: CASRILAGDTGELFF
d_call: TRBD2
clone_size: NA
v_call: TRBV7-7
j_call: TRBJ2-2
cdr3_length: 15

cdr3_nt: TGTGCCAGCAGCGCGTGGTGGGGGAATGAGCAGTTCTTC
cdr3_aa: CASSAWWGNEQFF
d_call: NA
clone_size: NA
v_call: TRBV6-1
j_call: TRBJ2-1
cdr3_length: 13

cdr3_nt: TGTGCCACCAGTGTGGGGACGAACACCGGGGAGCTGTTTTTT
cdr3_aa: CATSVGTNTGELFF
d_call: NA
clone_size: many
v_call: TRBV24-1
j_call: TRBJ2-2
cdr3_length: 14

cdr3_nt: TGTGCCAGCAGGGGGACAGGGAACACCGGGGAGCTGTTTTTT
cdr3_aa: CASRGTGNTGELFF
d_call: TRBD1
clone_size: many
v_call: TRBV28
j_call: TRBJ2-2
cdr3_length: 14

cdr3_nt: TGTGCCATCAGTGAGTCTTCGCCAGGGATTACCAATGAGCAGTTCTTC
cdr3_aa: CAISESSPGITNEQFF
d_call: NA
clone_size: NA
v_call: TRBV10-3
j_call: TRBJ2-1
cdr3_length: 16

cdr3_nt: TGCAGCGCCCTGCCCGGGGATACGCAGTATTTT
cdr3_aa: CSALPGDTQYF
d_call: NA
clone_size: many
v_call: TRBV29-1
j_call: TRBJ2-3
cdr3_length: 11

cdr3_nt: TGTGCCAGCAGCCAAGATCGGAATTCATGGCGGATTAGCACAGATACGCAGTATTTT
cdr3_aa: CASSQDRNSWRISTDTQYF
d_call: NA
clone_size: NA
v_call: TRBV3-1
j_call: TRBJ2-3
cdr3_length: 19

cdr3_nt: TGTGCCATCGGCGACATCTCGCGCGCTGAGCAGTTCTTC
cdr3_aa: CAIGDISRAEQFF
d_call: NA
clone_size: NA
v_call: TRBV10-3
j_call: TRBJ2-1
cdr3_length: 13

cdr3_nt: TGTGCCAGCAGTTTAACGTCCAGGGCCAATGAGCAGTTCTTC
cdr3_aa: CASSLTSRANEQFF
d_call: NA
clone_size: NA
v_call: TRBV12-3/TRBV12-4
j_call: TRBJ2-1
cdr3_length: 14

cdr3_nt: TGCAGCGTTGAAGAGGGGCGTACTGAAAAACTGTTTTTT
cdr3_aa: CSVEEGRTEKLFF
d_call: NA
clone_size: NA
v_call: TRBV29-1
j_call: TRBJ1-4
cdr3_length: 13

cdr3_nt: TGCAGCGCCCAGGAGATGTTGGGAATGCAGTATTTT
cdr3_aa: CSAQEMLGMQYF
d_call: NA
clone_size: NA
v_call: TRBV29-1
j_call: TRBJ2-3
cdr3_length: 12

cdr3_nt: TGTGCCAGCACCGAACCCAGGGGAGTTGGTGAAGCTTTCTTT
cdr3_aa: CASTEPRGVGEAFF
d_call: NA
clone_size: NA
v_call: TRBV25-1
j_call: TRBJ1-1
cdr3_length: 14

cdr3_nt: TGTGCCGCCGGGACAGGGGATTCACCCCTCCACTTT
cdr3_aa: CAAGTGDSPLHF
d_call: TRBD1
clone_size: few
v_call: TRBV14
j_call: TRBJ1-6
cdr3_length: 12

cdr3_nt: TGTGCCAGCAGTGACAAACAGGGGGCCAATGAGCAGTTCTTC
cdr3_aa: CASSDKQGANEQFF
d_call: TRBD1
clone_size: few
v_call: TRBV6-4
j_call: TRBJ2-1
cdr3_length: 14

cdr3_nt: TGCGCCAGCAGCCGGGGGGGGGACGATTCACCCCTCCACTTT
cdr3_aa: CASSRGGDDSPLHF
d_call: NA
clone_size: few
v_call: TRBV10-2
j_call: TRBJ1-6
cdr3_length: 14

cdr3_nt: TGCAGCGTTGAAATGATCGAGGGGCGGGGGCCCTACAATGAGCAGTTCTTC
cdr3_aa: CSVEMIEGRGPYNEQFF
d_call: NA
clone_size: many
v_call: TRBV29-1
j_call: TRBJ2-1
cdr3_length: 17